This record looks at one TCR beta chain sequence and its context. Its antigen is not identified. Trimming took 5 bases from V and 7 from J; bases not matched to a gene: 17. The CDR3 contains 19 residues. Germline assignment: CDR1 LNHDA and CDR2 SQIVND (reference sequence). Sequenced by immunoSEQ multiplex PCR; TCRdb stores in-frame clones only, minus some. The top ten clones hold roughly 4.3% of a sample with 100,000 or so clones, just over 90% of them seen once. The data were taken from a study of T cells in localized non-small cell lung cancer. General study results and limits: Higher blood T cell density went with longer overall survival. Uninvolved nearby lung showed the greatest T cell clonality, exceeding that found in tumor. Without multi-region sequencing, intratumor heterogeneity could not be excluded. In adjacent lung, a median around 52 of the top 100 tumor clones were found.

The sample here was PBMCs, taken before any cancer treatment. The clonotype comes from a woman aged 40-70 years with stage II squamous cell lung carcinoma. The genes are TRBV19 and TRBJ2-1, with 13 bases fitting TRBD2. The CDR3 loop reads CASSFHGLAGDSKRNEQFF. CDR3 DNA sequence: TGTGCCAGTAGTTTCCATGGACTAGCGGGAGATTCGAAGCGGAATGAGCAGTTCTTC.